This is a list of T cell receptor beta chains from one sample in a study of CD8+ T cells in alopecia areata. Sequenced by immunoSEQ multiplex PCR; TCRdb stores in-frame clones only, minus some. The table lists some 190,000 clones, 45% to 65% of them singletons. Source: CD4+ T cells sorted from blood, taken at week 4, from a patient treated with tofacitinib. Receptors originate from a human donor with alopecia areata. The CDR3 runs from the conserved cysteine through the conserved F or W. Fields, in order: V gene, J gene, clone size, D gene, CDR3 protein, CDR3 DNA. A D gene is named only where the DNA matches it firmly. Expanded clones are given a class, and other clones once, few, many or no size at all.

TRBV7-8	TRBJ2-5	-	TRBD1	CASSYGQGETQYF	TGTGCCAGCAGCTACGGACAGGGAGAGACCCAGTACTTC
TRBV29-1	TRBJ2-5	few	TRBD2	CSSLKEGGGETQYF	TGCAGCTCCCTGAAGGAGGGCGGGGGAGAGACCCAGTACTTC
TRBV1	TRBJ2-1	-	-	CTSSQTGVTRYNEQFF	TGCACCAGCAGCCAAACGGGAGTAACTCGCTACAATGAGCAGTTCTTC
TRBV30	TRBJ2-1	-	TRBD2	CAWRNTGTSGRSYNEQFF	TGTGCCTGGAGGAACACCGGGACTAGCGGGAGGTCCTACAATGAGCAGTTCTTC
TRBV9	TRBJ1-1	-	TRBD1	CASSAGQGMNTEAFF	TGTGCCAGCAGCGCGGGACAGGGCATGAACACTGAAGCTTTCTTT
TRBV2	TRBJ2-4	many	-	CASSVGTYGDKNIQYF	TGTGCCAGCAGTGTCGGGACCTACGGGGACAAAAACATTCAGTACTTC
TRBV9	TRBJ2-1	few	-	CASSVAAEIYNEQFF	TGTGCCAGCAGCGTAGCGGCGGAAATCTACAATGAGCAGTTCTTC
TRBV30	TRBJ1-5	few	TRBD1	CAWSVDRGDQPQHF	TGTGCCTGGAGTGTAGACAGGGGGGATCAGCCCCAGCATTTT
TRBV29-1	TRBJ2-7	-	TRBD2	CSAIWTSGSFEQYF	TGCAGCGCTATCTGGACTAGCGGGAGCTTCGAGCAGTACTTC
TRBV29-1	TRBJ2-7	few	-	CSVGDGAEQYF	TGCAGCGTCGGCGACGGCGCCGAGCAGTACTTC
TRBV18	TRBJ2-5	once	-	CASSPPGTVGETQYF	TGTGCCAGCTCACCACCGGGCACGGTGGGGGAGACCCAGTACTTC
TRBV7-8	TRBJ2-5	few	-	CASSLRVRTETQYF	TGTGCCAGCAGCTTAAGAGTCCGCACGGAGACCCAGTACTTC
TRBV23-1	TRBJ2-3	few	-	CASSTARLVSTDTQYF	TGCGCCAGCAGTACCGCTCGACTAGTATCCACAGATACGCAGTATTTT
TRBV10-3	TRBJ2-7	-	-	CAISELPGREQYF	TGTGCCATCAGTGAGCTACCGGGGCGCGAGCAGTACTTC
TRBV2	TRBJ2-5	-	TRBD2	CASRLGLAEGTQYF	TGTGCCAGCAGGCTTGGACTAGCGGAAGGGACCCAGTACTTC
TRBV7-9	TRBJ1-2	-	-	CASSLAAGYGYTF	TGTGCCAGCAGCTTAGCGGCTGGCTATGGCTACACCTTC
TRBV30	TRBJ1-1	once	TRBD1	CAWSVLGTANTEAFF	TGTGCCTGGAGTGTACTTGGGACAGCGAACACTGAAGCTTTCTTT
TRBV2	TRBJ2-7	-	-	CASRAQGYEQYF	TGTGCCAGCAGGGCCCAGGGTTACGAGCAGTACTTC
TRBV5-1	TRBJ1-1	few	-	CASSLKGSHTEAFF	TGCGCCAGCAGCTTGAAGGGAAGCCACACTGAAGCTTTCTTT
TRBV5-1	TRBJ1-1	few	-	CASSSLRGTEAFF	TGCGCCAGCAGCTCTCTGCGTGGCACTGAAGCTTTCTTT
TRBV15	TRBJ2-3	-	TRBD2	CATSRELAGASHTQYF	TGTGCCACCAGCAGAGAACTAGCGGGCGCTAGTCATACGCAGTATTTT
TRBV15	TRBJ2-6	-	-	CATSRDSRAGANVLTF	TGTGCCACCAGCAGAGATAGCAGGGCTGGGGCCAACGTCCTGACTTTC
TRBV30	TRBJ1-1	-	-	CAWSRAPNTEAFF	TGTGCCTGGAGCCGGGCCCCAAACACTGAAGCTTTCTTT
TRBV19	TRBJ2-4	-	-	CASSMGRGSFGRYF	TGTGCCAGTAGTATGGGCAGGGGATCATTCGGTCGATACTTC
TRBV5-1	TRBJ2-7	-	-	CASSLGSSYEQYF	TGCGCCAGCAGCTTGGGCAGCTCCTACGAGCAGTACTTC
TRBV14	TRBJ2-7	-	-	CASSQVREKKYF	TGTGCCAGCAGCCAAGTTAGGGAGAAAAAGTACTTC
TRBV7-2	TRBJ2-2	-	TRBD1	CASSPRGSDTGELFF	TGTGCCAGCAGCCCCAGGGGGAGCGACACCGGGGAGCTGTTTTTT
TRBV10-3	TRBJ2-3	few	-	CAISESEGQSTDTQYF	TGTGCCATCAGTGAGTCGGAGGGGCAGAGCACAGATACGCAGTATTTT
TRBV30	TRBJ1-1	few	-	CAWRRRYTEAFF	TGTGCCTGGAGAAGGAGGTACACTGAAGCTTTCTTT
TRBV29-1	TRBJ2-3	-	-	CSVEDAADTQYF	TGCAGCGTTGAAGATGCGGCAGATACGCAGTATTTT
TRBV4-3	TRBJ2-4	-	TRBD2	CASSQGALAGNIQYF	TGCGCCAGCAGCCAAGGGGCTCTAGCGGGAAACATTCAGTACTTC
TRBV2	TRBJ1-5	-	-	CASSERGAAFKPQHF	TGTGCCAGCAGTGAGCGAGGGGCCGCTTTTAAGCCCCAGCATTTT
TRBV30	TRBJ1-2	-	-	CAWTRDGGGYTF	TGTGCCTGGACCCGGGACGGCGGAGGCTACACCTTC
TRBV9	TRBJ2-3	-	-	CASSERGLAQTDTQYF	TGTGCCAGCAGCGAAAGGGGGTTAGCTCAAACAGATACGCAGTATTTT
TRBV11-2	TRBJ2-3	-	-	CASSLGSVTDTQYF	TGTGCCAGCAGCTTAGGTAGCGTAACAGATACGCAGTATTTT
TRBV7-9	TRBJ1-5	-	TRBD1	CASSLGQGSQPQHF	TGTGCCAGCAGCTTAGGACAGGGATCTCAGCCCCAGCATTTT
TRBV7-9	TRBJ2-4	-	-	CASSLGGGVDIQYF	TGTGCCAGCAGCTTAGGAGGGGGTGTTGACATTCAGTACTTC
TRBV7-9	TRBJ1-2	-	-	CASSLAAGSDYGYTF	TGTGCCAGCAGCTTAGCGGCAGGGTCTGACTATGGCTACACCTTC
TRBV29-1	TRBJ1-2	few	TRBD1	CSVIIDRDYGYTF	TGCAGCGTCATCATCGACAGGGACTATGGCTACACCTTC
TRBV5-1	TRBJ2-1	-	TRBD2	CASSLTEAGGFSEQFF	TGCGCCAGCAGCTTGACAGAAGCGGGAGGTTTCAGTGAGCAGTTCTTC
TRBV29-1	TRBJ2-2	-	TRBD2	CSIIAGVTNTGELFF	TGCAGCATCATAGCGGGAGTGACGAACACCGGGGAGCTGTTTTTT